This T cell receptor beta chain is drawn from a study of T cells in localized non-small cell lung cancer. This CDR3 is 13 amino acids long. The germline CDR1 and CDR2 sequences are SNHLY and FYNNEI. V was pared by 7 bases and J by 0 bases, with 10 bases between. Repertoires were generated with immunoSEQ multiplex PCR, while TCRdb's copy carries only in-frame clones and drops some. The sample comprises roughly 24,000 clones, approximately 91% of which are singletons, and roughly 20% rests with the top ten. This sequence originates from a man aged 35-69 years with stage I squamous cell lung carcinoma. The sequenced sample was peripheral blood, obtained before any cancer treatment. The gene calls are TRBV2 and TRBJ2-7; the D is unclear. The CDR3 coding sequence is TGTGCCAGCATTCTGACAACCTCCTACGAGCAGTACTTC. Translated: CASILTTSYEQYF. Variable domain in full (rest from reference TRBV2 and TRBJ2-7): EPEVTQTPSHQVTQMGQEVILRCVPISNHLYFYWYRQILGQKVEFLVSFYNNEISEKSEIFDDQFSVERPDGSNFTLKIRSTKLEDSAMYFCASILTTSYEQYFGPGTRLTVT.